The 29 T cell receptor beta chains in this list originate from one sample, sequenced in a study of blood T cell repertoires in COVID-19. TCRdb's table, derived via immunoSEQ multiplex PCR, lists solely in-frame clones and lacks some. The data hold 43,000 or so clones, with over 70% observed a single time. The specimen was peripheral blood. The receptor set was obtained from a woman aged 55-70 years with acute or convalescent COVID-19.

The J gene is TRBJ1-5, the V gene TRBV29-1; no firm D call. This CDR3 comprises 14 residues. Between the trimmed V and J ends, which lost 4 bases and 0 bases, there was a span of 10 bases. Germline V gene data show CDR1 as SQVTM and CDR2 as ANQGSEA. CDR3 residues: CSVGDPYSNQPQHF. CDR3 nucleotide sequence: TGCAGCGTTGGAGATCCCTATAGCAATCAGCCCCAGCATTTT.

The genes are TRBV7-9 and TRBJ1-1; 7 bases are a match to TRBD1. Trimming at V came to 4 bases and at J to 10 bases, leaving 9 bases not matched to a gene. CDR3 length: 13 amino acids. Germline-derived CDR1 and CDR2 are SEHNR and FQNEAQ (reference sequence). The CDR3 nucleotides read TGTGCCAGCAGCTCAAGGACAGGCCTGGGAGCTTTCTTT. This codes for CASSSRTGLGAFF.

The chain couples TRBV30 to TRBJ2-7; the D gene is possibly TRBD2 (6 bases). Germline V gives CDR1 GTSNPN, CDR2 SVGIG (reference sequence). This CDR3 comprises 12 residues. Trimming removed 5 bases from V and 1 base from J, with 9 bases in between. This CDR3 is CAWAGSSYEQYF. As DNA, the CDR3 is TGTGCCTGGGCCGGGAGTTCCTACGAGCAGTACTTC.

The chain has TRBV19 and TRBJ1-3; D uncertain. This CDR3 has 15 residues. The germline CDR1 and CDR2 sequences are LNHDA and SQIVND (reference sequence). The germline V and J ends were trimmed by 5 bases and 1 base, with 12 bases remaining between them. The CDR3 DNA reads as TGTGCCAGTAGTGTGGCGGATACTTCTGGAAACACCATATATTTT. It is translated as CASSVADTSGNTIYF.

The rearrangement joins TRBV5-1 to TRBJ1-1; 8 nucleotides match TRBD1. The CDR3 contains 15 residues. Looked up from germline, CDR1 is SGHRS and CDR2 is YFSETQ. V shed 4 bases and J 1 base; nucleotides not matched to a gene: 6. The CDR3 region is CASSLRTGQNTEAFF. DNA of the CDR3: TGCGCCAGCAGCCTACGGACAGGGCAGAACACTGAAGCTTTCTTT.

Sample share makes this clone medium-sized. This chain joins TRBV30 and TRBJ2-2; the match to TRBD1 covers 7 bases. This CDR3 has 12 residues. Germline V lookup: CDR1 GTSNPN, CDR2 SVGIG (reference sequence). V lost 2 bases and J lost 6; bases outside the gene matches: 0. CDR3 protein: CAWSQGAGELFF. The CDR3 bases are TGTGCCTGGAGTCAGGGGGCCGGGGAGCTGTTTTTT.

V usage is TRBV4-3 and J usage is TRBJ2-7; TRBD1 might be the D (5 bases). V was shortened by 6 bases and J by 0 bases, with 15 bases between the two germline ends. The CDR3 totals 15 residues. Germline loops: CDR1 LGHNA, CDR2 YSLEER. This chain's CDR3 is CASSRRVLASYEQYF. The CDR3 DNA reads as TGCGCCAGCAGTCGCAGGGTCCTTGCCTCCTACGAGCAGTACTTC.

This sequence joins TRBV7-3 and TRBJ2-7; D possibly corresponds to TRBD1 (7 bases). This CDR3 region has 15 residues. Trimming removed 5 bases at V and 5 bases at J, with 19 bases between. Looked up from germline, CDR1 is SGHTA and CDR2 is FQGTGA. The chain's CDR3 is CASSAIKGGQDEQYF. The CDR3 DNA follows: TGTGCCAGCAGCGCCATAAAGGGAGGACAGGACGAGCAGTACTTC.

The rearrangement uses TRBV24-1 and TRBJ1-5; 7 bases align to TRBD1. Germline trimming cut 1 base from V and 5 bases from J; bases unmatched to any gene: 7. The CDR3 has 16 amino acids. Germline lookup yields CDR1 KGHDR and CDR2 SFDVKD. The CDR3, as DNA: TGTGCCACCAGTGATTTCGGGACAGTTATCGATCAGCCCCAGCATTTT. Amino acids: CATSDFGTVIDQPQHF.

The rearrangement links TRBV18 to TRBJ1-1, with 8 bases fitting TRBD1. The CDR3 is 14 amino acids. In germline, CDR1 is KGHSH, CDR2 LQKENI. V lost 4 bases to trimming and J lost 4 bases; unmatched junction nucleotides: 5. Written as DNA, the CDR3 is TGTGCCAGCTCACTTCTTGGACAGGGCACTGAAGCTTTCTTT. This sequence encodes CASSLLGQGTEAFF.

Only one count was recorded for this clone. V usage is TRBV21-1 and J usage is TRBJ1-1; TRBD1 reflects the table's D call only, with no check against the DNA. TRBV21-1 represents a pseudogene. The CDR3 extends over 17 amino acids. The CDR3 DNA sequence: TGTGCCAGCAGCAACGACAGGTATCGACGAGTGAACACTGAAGCTTTCTTT. Translated, it gives CASSNDRYRRVNTEAFF.

The chain joins TRBV5-1 to TRBJ2-7, with unresolved D. Germline-derived CDR1 and CDR2 are SGHRS and YFSETQ. The CDR3 is made up of 12 amino acids. Trimming removed 3 bases from V and 3 bases from J, with 7 bases in between. As DNA, the CDR3 is TGCGCCAGCAGCTCTTCGTTCTACGAGCAGTACTTC. Translating it yields CASSSSFYEQYF.

V is TRBV10-3 and J is TRBJ2-2; D is possibly TRBD2 (5 bases). The CDR3 extends over 12 amino acids. CDR1 is ENHRY and CDR2 is SYGVKD in the germline V gene. Trimming shortened V by 10 bases and J by 7 bases, and 13 bases separated the two germline ends. CDR3 sequence reads: CATHNRGGELFF. CDR3 DNA: TGTGCCACTCACAATCGGGGCGGGGAGCTGTTTTTT.

The J gene is TRBJ1-4, the V gene TRBV30; a possible D gene is TRBD1 (5 bases). The CDR3 has 13 amino acids. Germline CDR1 is GTSNPN and CDR2 is SVGIG (reference sequence). Deletions cut 1 base from V and 3 bases from J, with 6 bases between. CDR3 sequence reads: CAWSDRSNEKLFF. DNA of the CDR3: TGTGCCTGGAGTGACAGGTCTAATGAAAAACTGTTTTTT.

The genes are TRBV18 and TRBJ2-7; a possible D gene is TRBD2 (7 bases). The CDR3 length is 14 residues. V was cut by 4 bases and J by 2 bases, with 12 bases left in between. Looked up from germline, CDR1 is KGHSH and CDR2 is LQKENI. The CDR3 DNA is TGTGCCAGCTCACAACAGGGAGGGGCCTACGAGCAGTACTTC. It is translated as CASSQQGGAYEQYF.

The chain joins TRBV7-9 to TRBJ2-7; 7 bases are shared with TRBD2. The CDR3 runs to 14 residues. Unmatched junction bases numbered 10, after V lost 6 bases and J lost 5 bases. CDR1 and CDR2 (germline): SEHNR, FQNEAQ (reference sequence). CDR3 nucleotides: TGTGCCAGCAGGTATTGGGTGGCGGGAGACGAGCAGTACTTC. Translation: CASRYWVAGDEQYF.

Here the CDR3 DNA reads TGCGCCAGCAGCGGGTCCTTAGCGGGGGGGCCCGATGAGCAGTTCTTC. It yields the protein CASSGSLAGGPDEQFF. This rearrangement joins TRBV5-1 to TRBJ2-1; 11 positions match TRBD2. The CDR3 length is 16 residues. After removal of 4 bases from V and 8 bases from J, the junction contained 11 bases not matched to a gene. From germline, CDR1 is SGHRS and CDR2 YFSETQ. Drawing the rest from reference TRBV5-1 and TRBJ2-1, the complete variable domain is KAGVTQTPRYLIKTRGQQVTLSCSPISGHRSVSWYQQTPGQGLQFLFEYFSETQRNKGNFPGRFSGRQFSNSRSEMNVSTLELGDSALYLCASSGSLAGGPDEQFFGPGTRLTVL.

The V and J genes are TRBV5-4 and TRBJ2-2; 11 bases map to TRBD1. V dropped 3 bases and J dropped 5; count of bases not matched to a gene: 3. Germline values: CDR1 SGHNT, CDR2 YYREEE (reference sequence). The CDR3 is 15 amino acids. CDR3 nucleotides: TGTGCCAGCAGCTGGGGACAGGGGGGAACCGGGGAGCTGTTTTTT. It specifies CASSWGQGGTGELFF.

The gene calls are TRBV4-3 and TRBJ1-2, with 10 bases that match TRBD1. Looked up from germline, CDR1 is LGHNA and CDR2 is YSLEER. CDR3 length equals 15 residues. The J segment lost 5 bases and the V segment lost 2 bases, leaving 5 bases of the junction unmatched. CDR3 protein: CASSQTGTGVYGYTF. The CDR3 DNA reads TGCGCCAGCAGCCAAACCGGGACAGGGGTGTATGGCTACACCTTC.

The genes are TRBV13 and TRBJ2-5; 9 positions agree with TRBD1. This CDR3 spans 14 amino acids. The J segment lost 1 base and the V segment lost 5 bases, leaving 2 bases of the junction unmatched. Germline loops: CDR1 PRHDT, CDR2 FYEKMQ (reference sequence). The CDR3 loop reads CASSRTGAQETQYF. The CDR3 DNA reads TGTGCCAGCAGCCGGACAGGGGCCCAAGAGACCCAGTACTTC.

This clone has only one observation. This chain connects TRBV6-4 to TRBJ2-3, with D maybe TRBD1 (6 bases). With 5 bases removed from V and 2 bases from J, the gap between germline ends came to 8 bases. The CDR3 totals 13 residues. Germline V gene data show CDR1 as MRHNA and CDR2 as SNTAGT. The CDR3 DNA sequence: TGTGCCAGCAGTCGGGACACCACAGATACGCAGTATTTT. It specifies CASSRDTTDTQYF.

The chain recombines TRBV7-9 with TRBJ1-1, with D possibly being TRBD1 (5 bases). The CDR3 has 15 amino acids. The V gene's germline CDR1 is SEHNR and CDR2 FQNEAQ (reference sequence). Trimming pared 3 bases from V and 0 bases from J, leaving 11 bases between. In DNA form, the CDR3 reads TGTGCCAGCAGCTTGTGGACATTATTGAACACTGAAGCTTTCTTT. Translating gives CASSLWTLLNTEAFF.

A few counts support this clone. The V and J genes are TRBV15 and TRBJ2-1; TRBD1 aligns across 9 bases. Germline CDR1 is LNHNV and CDR2 is YYDKDF (reference sequence). V was pared by 5 bases and J by 8 bases, with 13 bases of the junction left unmatched. The CDR3 runs to 16 residues. CDR3 loop: CATSGSRDRESDEQFF. The DNA for the CDR3 is TGTGCCACCAGCGGATCCCGGGACAGGGAATCGGATGAGCAGTTCTTC.

The rearrangement joins TRBV21-1 to TRBJ2-3; no DNA check was done on the table's D call, TRBD1. TRBV21-1 is noted as a pseudogene. This CDR3 has 15 amino acids. The CDR3 bases are TGTGCCAGCAGCACGACAGGGTTCGTCACAGATACGCAGTATTTT. Amino acids: CASSTTGFVTDTQYF.

The chain employs TRBV27 and TRBJ1-2; 8 bases line up with TRBD1. Germline CDR1 is MNHEY and CDR2 is SMNVEV (reference sequence). This CDR3 contains 13 residues. Germline trimming cut 9 bases from V and 5 bases from J; bases unmatched to any gene: 8. CDR3 protein: CASSPGQGYGYTF. The DNA of the CDR3 is TGTGCCAGTAGTCCTGGACAGGGTTATGGCTACACCTTC.

This clone has just one count. As DNA, the CDR3 is TGTGCCAGCAGCTTAGTAGACAACCCCTCCTACGAGCAGTACTTC. This gives the protein CASSLVDNPSYEQYF. The chain couples TRBV7-6 to TRBJ2-7; D ambiguous. V lost 1 base and J 0 bases, leaving 10 bases between the germline ends. The CDR3 is 15 residues long. Germline V gene data show CDR1 as SGHVS and CDR2 as FNYEAQ. The full variable domain, in which reference TRBV7-6 and TRBJ2-7 provide the parts outside the CDR3, is GAGVSQSPRYKVTKRGQDVALRCDPISGHVSLYWYRQALGQGPEFLTYFNYEAQQDKSGLPNDRFSAERPEGSISTLTIQRTEQRDSAMYRCASSLVDNPSYEQYFGPGTRLTVT.

DNA for the CDR3: TGTGCCAGCAGCTTCGACAGGGGAGGGGCAGATACGCAGTATTTT. Its translation: CASSFDRGGADTQYF. The rearrangement links TRBV5-4 to TRBJ2-3, with D perhaps TRBD1 (8 bases). CDR3 length: 15 amino acids. Germline CDR1 is SGHNT and CDR2 is YYREEE (reference sequence). The ends were cut back, 2 bases at V and 4 bases at J, with 14 bases in the middle.

This clone was seen only once. The chain carries TRBV6-5 and TRBJ2-7; D may be TRBD2 (5 bases). Germline assignment: CDR1 MNHEY and CDR2 SVGAGI. V gave up 8 bases and J gave up 5 bases, with 16 bases separating them. The CDR3 sequence is 13 residues long. CDR3 sequence reads: CASSAGVWNEQYF. CDR3 sequence (DNA): TGTGCCAGCTCCGCGGGCGTTTGGAACGAGCAGTACTTC.

V usage is TRBV27 and J usage is TRBJ2-1; TRBD1 aligns across 7 bases. The CDR3 loop spans 16 amino acids. CDR1 and CDR2 (germline): MNHEY, SMNVEV (reference sequence). Trimming at V came to 6 bases and at J to 2 bases, leaving 10 bases not matched to a gene. The chain's CDR3 is CASRPETGLPYNEQFF. CDR3 DNA: TGTGCCAGCAGACCAGAGACAGGGCTTCCCTACAATGAGCAGTTCTTC.